This TCR beta chain was retrieved from a study of cytomegalovirus exposure and HLA in healthy donors. Amplification used 60 Vbeta primers and 13 Jbeta primers. Clones were read by immunoSEQ multiplex PCR, and TCRdb kept only the in-frame ones, dropping some. The data show under 200,000 clones, roughly 85% seen once. The V end lost 6 bases, the J end lost 3 bases, and 17 bases lay between the germline ends. This CDR3 has 15 amino acids. The germline gives CDR1 MNHEY, CDR2 SVGAGI. As to this clone: The antigen is unknown.

Regarding the study as a whole: Most of the TCR beta V segments (in an earlier analysis) were productive either about 87% or about 30% of the time. Immune exposure information comprised only CMV serostatus.

Material for sequencing was PBMCs. V and J are TRBV6-5 and TRBJ1-1, with D perhaps matching TRBD1 (5 bases). The receptor's source is a woman aged 18 to 35 in good health and CMV-seronegative. The chain's CDR3 is CASRRGRPGDTEAFF. DNA for the CDR3: TGTGCCAGCAGACGAGGGAGACCGGGGGACACTGAAGCTTTCTTT.